Listed below are T cell receptor beta chains from one sample, sequenced in a study of blood T cell repertoires in COVID-19. Profiled with immunoSEQ multiplex PCR; TCRdb holds only in-frame clones, not every one. The table has approximately 200,000 clones, around 88% seen once; the top ten hold approximately 4%. The specimen was peripheral blood. All receptors derive from a woman between 25 and 40 years old with acute or convalescent COVID-19. Each CDR3 is given with its conserved first and last residue. A D gene is named only where the DNA matches it firmly. A clone size is listed for some rows: how often the clone was seen (once, few, many), or a class if it is expanded.

d_call	v_call	j_call	clone_size	cdr3_nt	cdr3_aa
TRBD2	TRBV5-1	TRBJ2-2	-	TGCGCCAGCAGCTTGGATGGACTAGCGGGACCCCGGGAGCTGTTTTTT	CASSLDGLAGPRELFF
-	TRBV5-4	TRBJ1-2	-	TGTGCCAGCAGCTTGGACGGGGGGGTTAACTATGGCTACACCTTC	CASSLDGGVNYGYTF
-	TRBV30	TRBJ1-2	-	TGTGCCTGGAATACAGGATCCGGCTACACCTTC	CAWNTGSGYTF
-	TRBV7-3	TRBJ1-5	-	TGTGCCAGCAGCTTAAATTCCACCTATAGCAATCAGCCCCAGCATTTT	CASSLNSTYSNQPQHF
-	TRBV24-1	TRBJ2-1	once	TGTGCCACCAGTGACGGGACTCCCAATGAGCAGTTCTTC	CATSDGTPNEQFF
-	TRBV3-1/TRBV3-2	TRBJ1-2	-	TGTGCCAGCAGCAACACATTGACAGCTCCCACCTTC	CASSNTLTAPTF
-	TRBV5-5	TRBJ1-1	-	TGTGCCAGCAGCTTGACAGGGTCCACTGAAGCTTTCTTT	CASSLTGSTEAFF
-	TRBV3-1/TRBV3-2	TRBJ1-4	-	TGTGCCAGCAGCCTCCGGTTTGCAACTAATGAAAAACTGTTTTTT	CASSLRFATNEKLFF
-	TRBV6-5	TRBJ1-4	-	TGTGCCAGCAGTTACTCCGAGGCTAATGAAAAACTGTTTTTT	CASSYSEANEKLFF
TRBD1	TRBV5-6	TRBJ2-7	-	TGTGCCAGCAGCTTGGGTGGACAGGCCCGCTACGAGCAGTACTTC	CASSLGGQARYEQYF
-	TRBV28	TRBJ1-5	-	TGTGCCAGCGAGTCGCCAAATCAGCCCCAGCATTTT	CASESPNQPQHF
-	TRBV5-1	TRBJ2-5	once	TGCGCCAGCAGCTCAGGGGTTGAGAAGACCCAGTACTTC	CASSSGVEKTQYF
-	TRBV2	TRBJ1-6	-	TGTGCCAGCAGTGAAGCTCTTCTGCGGCCCCTCCACTTT	CASSEALLRPLHF
-	TRBV29-1	TRBJ1-1	once	TGCAGCGTGGGGGGGGCTGAAGCTTTCTTT	CSVGGAEAFF
-	TRBV7-6	TRBJ1-3	once	TGTGCCAGCAGCTTATCGGGGGGCTCTGGAAACACCATATATTTT	CASSLSGGSGNTIYF
TRBD2	TRBV9	TRBJ2-1	-	TGTGCCAGCAGCGCCCGATTCGAGCGGGATAAGAGCTCCTACAATGAGCAGTTCTTC	CASSARFERDKSSYNEQFF
-	TRBV5-1	TRBJ1-6	-	TGCGCCAGCAGCTTAGACGGGGTAGGTTCACCCCTCCACTTT	CASSLDGVGSPLHF
-	TRBV7-2	TRBJ2-2	-	TGTGCCAGCAGACGCCGGGATACCTCTAACGGGGAGCTGTTTTTT	CASRRRDTSNGELFF
-	TRBV12-2	TRBJ2-1	once	TGTGCAAGTCGCTTAGCGCGGGTAGCGGGAGGGCATCTTAAAGGCGAGCAGTTCTTC	CASRLARVAGGHLKGEQFF
-	TRBV24-1	TRBJ2-5	few	TGTGCCACCAGTGATCCTAGCGTTGAGACCCAGTACTTC	CATSDPSVETQYF
-	TRBV5-1	TRBJ1-5	-	TGCGCCAGCAGCTTGGTGGCAGGGGTCGACCAGCCCCAGCATTTT	CASSLVAGVDQPQHF
-	TRBV4-2	TRBJ1-5	few	TGTGCCAGCAGCCATCTCCAGGGGATCGATCAGCCCCAGCATTTT	CASSHLQGIDQPQHF
-	TRBV6-5	TRBJ2-3	-	TGTGCCAGCAGAATAGGGGGCACAGATACGCAGTATTTT	CASRIGGTDTQYF